The sequence of this T cell receptor (beta chain) was determined in a study of shared clonotypes between healthy human individuals (dated by TCRdb to about 2020). With regard to the full study: The cohort comprised a couple of women and a few men aged 18 to 49 years. For each donor, three plates each were used for CD4 naive and CD4 memory, two plates were used for CD8 naive, and one plate was used for CD8 memory. To estimate repertoire size and how much clonotype sharing occurs between individuals, the study deeply sequenced the blood TCR repertoires of 4 to 6 healthy adults. To increase sequencing depth and limit assay-specific biases, TCR repertoire library preparation and sequencing were carried out by different laboratories using diverse techniques. Each donor's leukapheresis produced roughly between roughly 0.85 and 10 billion PBMCs. The investigation overall reported the following: The small number of donors limited the genetic and exposure-history diversity represented. Pairwise subsampling indicated that sequencing depth was expected to affect the degree of clonotype sharing among donors. Larger estimated clonotype richness was generally found for naive subsets than for memory subsets. Incomplete sequencing was indicated by rarefaction of sorted-subset datasets, despite the large sequencing depth. When a handful of donors were compared, the shared fraction of clonotypes was about 5.2% for naive CD4, approximately 3.5% for naive CD8, more than 2% for memory CD4, and under 0.5% for memory CD8. Sampling was restricted to blood, and TCR repertoires in tissues likely differ from the TCR repertoires found in blood. Compared with non-shared clonotypes, clonotypes shared by all four sorted-subset donors had higher generation probabilities.

Healthy HIV-negative adults with no recently reported acute infections or vaccinations were included as donors. Only Caucasian adults living in Nashville, Tennessee, USA were represented among the donors. Magnetic negative selection was used to enrich CD4+ T cells, after which naive cells were positively selected on CD45RA and the negative fraction became the memory subset. Blood was obtained by leukapheresis, after which PBMCs were separated by Ficoll-Histopaque density gradient centrifugation and cryopreserved in liquid nitrogen vapor phase. Analytical flow cytometry was used to check the purity and quantity of every magnetically sorted T cell population. From each sorted fraction, genomic DNA was isolated and quantified by UV absorbance on a Nanodrop 2000c. As regards this clone: Which antigen it targets is not known. Base qualities are missing; no much larger clone stands one base away.

The germline V gene supplies CDR1 MGHRA and CDR2 YSYEKL. Counted from cysteine to phenylalanine, this CDR3 has 16 amino acids. Kept here is only the CDR3 DNA, which spans 48 bases and is read in frame from base 1. V gives up 3 bases and J gives up 7 bases, and the segment between their germline ends measures 19 bases. Using the deep immunoSEQ assay, TCR CDR3 regions were amplified from genomic DNA by multiplex PCR. Extracted genomic DNA from each cell subset was spread evenly across all wells of several immunoSEQ 96-well plates, with each plate serving as a replicate. Each replicate PCR for sorted subsets received about 180 ng genomic DNA, equal to about 30,000 T cell genomes. Purified libraries were measured with a Qubit 3.0 fluorometer, size-checked on a Bioanalyzer 2100, and measured again with the KAPA Library Quantification kit. A separate single-read 150-cycle Illumina NextSeq 550 flow cell was used to sequence each immunoSEQ 96-well plate. The authors' analysis ran thus. Because the immunoSEQ output held only junctional sequences and lacked quality scores, the filtering could not match the filtering applied to full-length reads. Sequences were annotated with PyIR, a Python wrapper for IgBLAST v1.9, and V/J genes and CDR3 were assigned using IMGT germline references. Reads were filtered out if the reads had weak V/J assignments (E-value above 1e-6), no CDR3, stop codons, out-of-frame junctions, or ambiguous translated residues. V3J clonotypes were defined as sequences sharing the same inferred V gene, J gene, and CDR3 amino acid sequence. To compute the percentage overlap between repertoires, the number of shared unique clonotypes was divided by the size of the smaller repertoire. Richness of each repertoire was evaluated using RTK rarefaction, the Chao1 estimator, and Recon v2.1 estimates of unobserved clonotypes. OLGA was used to compute generation probabilities for all TCRbeta clonotypes that the gDNA method yielded from a few donors. TCRdb provides this immuneACCESS table in a form limited to in-frame rearrangements. Some clones are lacking; in checked studies, under half of them reflect an unresolved V gene, and why the rest are absent is not known. Clonal size and the V and J genes are those of that table, whereas D and trimming came from the DNA. The sample table holds some 1,600,000 clones, of which about 98% were seen once. Approximately 0.45% of the sample is in the top ten clones.

What was sequenced was naive CD4+ T cells sorted from blood. The label giving this sample's cell subset or site can be read as: CD45RA+ positively selected. The TCR comes from a young man in good health. The rearranged chain carries TRBV4-1 and TRBJ2-1; the D gene is possibly TRBD1 or TRBD2, each agreeing over 5 bases. In nucleotide form, the sequence is TGCGCCAGCAGCCATTCTGGCAGGGAGTTTTATAATGAGCAGTTCTTC. The resulting protein is CASSHSGREFYNEQFF.